The rows below give T cell receptor beta chains drawn from one sample of a study of multiple sclerosis patients with progressive multifocal leukoencephalopathy. Produced via immunoSEQ multiplex PCR; TCRdb's table is partial and in-frame only. The table lists roughly 31,000 clones, about 88% of them singletons. Sample: PBMCs. The source is a human donor with multiple sclerosis. CDR3s include the opening cysteine and the closing phenylalanine or tryptophan. A D gene is named only where the DNA matches it firmly. Some rows mark clone size as missing; the rest say once, few, many or name a class of expanded clone.

>TRBV10-3|TRBJ2-7|.|.
TGTGCCATCAGAGCGACGGGGACCACCGGTGGCGAGCAGTACTTC
CAIRATGTTGGEQYF
>TRBV28|TRBJ1-5|TRBD1|once
TGTGCCAGCAGTTTATCGACAGGGTCCCAGCCCCAGCATTTT
CASSLSTGSQPQHF
>TRBV7-9|TRBJ1-1|.|.
TGTGCCAGCAGCTCCCAAATCATGGTCACTGAAGCTTTCTTT
CASSSQIMVTEAFF
>TRBV21-1|TRBJ2-7|.|.
TGTGCCAGCAGCACGGGTAGGGAGCAGTACTTC
CASSTGREQYF
>TRBV28|TRBJ2-1|TRBD2|.
TGTGCCAGCAGCCCCTACAGAGTTAGCGGGAGGGGGAATGAGCAGTTCTTC
CASSPYRVSGRGNEQFF
>TRBV4-2|TRBJ2-3|.|.
TGTGCCAGCAGCCGCAGCAGTCTCGGTACAGATACGCAGTATTTT
CASSRSSLGTDTQYF
>TRBV6-5|TRBJ1-1|.|.
TGTGCCAGCCTTAAACGCCTTAACACTGAAGCTTTCTTT
CASLKRLNTEAFF
>TRBV12-5|TRBJ1-6|TRBD1|.
TGTGCTAGTGGGCAGGGGGCCAATAATTCACCCCTCCACTTT
CASGQGANNSPLHF
>TRBV19|TRBJ1-1|.|.
TGTGCCAGTAGTATAAGGCAGCTTGCTGAAGCTTTCTTT
CASSIRQLAEAFF
>TRBV29-1|TRBJ1-1|TRBD1|.
TGCAGCGTTGAAGCCTGGACAGGAGGGTACGATCAAATTGACATGGACACTGAAGCTTTCTTT
CSVEAWTGGYDQIDMDTEAFF